The rows below give T cell receptor beta chains drawn from one sample of a study of T cell changes during pregnancy in multiple sclerosis. Generated by immunoSEQ multiplex PCR, the TCRdb table keeps only in-frame clones and is missing some. The data show around 69,000 clones, with less than 95% seen just once and about 2% held by the top ten. The material was peripheral blood, obtained in the second trimester of pregnancy. The receptors come from a female donor in good health, enrolled as a control in a pregnancy study. Each CDR3 is given with its conserved first and last residue. A D gene is named only where the DNA matches it firmly. Expanded clones get a size class; other rows say once, few or many, or leave the size out.

NA,TRBJ2-3,TRBV6-1,NA,CASSGTGQEADTQYF,TGTGCCAGCAGTGGTACAGGGCAAGAGGCAGATACGCAGTATTTT
NA,TRBJ1-1,TRBV19,NA,CASSIRENTEAFF,TGTGCCAGTAGTATTCGGGAGAACACTGAAGCTTTCTTT
NA,TRBJ2-3,TRBV11-3,once,CASSHSSDTQYF,TGTGCCAGCAGCCACTCTTCAGATACGCAGTATTTT
NA,TRBJ2-7,TRBV1,NA,CTSSQDREGNNEQYF,TGCACCAGCAGCCAAGACCGAGAGGGTAACAACGAGCAGTACTTC
TRBD1,TRBJ1-1,TRBV5-1,NA,CASSPRQGIFSYTEAFF,TGCGCCAGCAGCCCGCGACAGGGCATTTTTAGCTACACTGAAGCTTTCTTT
NA,TRBJ1-5,TRBV19,NA,CASSDTGSGNQPQHF,TGTGCCAGTAGTGATACAGGGTCGGGCAATCAGCCCCAGCATTTT
NA,TRBJ1-5,TRBV13,NA,CASSLRDNQPQHF,TGTGCCAGCAGCTTGAGGGACAATCAGCCCCAGCATTTT
NA,TRBJ1-2,TRBV5-1,NA,CASSLEPGRHYGYTF,TGCGCCAGCAGCTTGGAGCCAGGGCGACACTATGGCTACACCTTC
TRBD2,TRBJ2-2,TRBV13,few,CASSLRGTNRELFF,TGTGCCAGCAGCTTGAGAGGGACTAACCGGGAGCTGTTTTTT
NA,TRBJ2-3,TRBV13,once,CASSPNSGTDTQYF,TGTGCCAGCAGCCCCAACTCGGGCACAGATACGCAGTATTTT
NA,TRBJ2-7,TRBV2,NA,CASTSSTYEQYF,TGTGCCAGCACCTCCTCTACCTACGAGCAGTACTTC
TRBD2,TRBJ2-3,TRBV2,once,CAGKRGDSTDTQYF,TGTGCCGGCAAACGGGGGGACAGCACAGATACGCAGTATTTT
NA,TRBJ1-2,TRBV6-1,NA,CASSEGPAFPTGIFYGYTF,TGTGCCAGCAGTGAAGGGCCCGCCTTCCCGACAGGAATCTTCTATGGCTACACCTTC
NA,TRBJ2-7,TRBV5-8,NA,CASSLLLCEQYF,TGTGCCAGCAGCTTACTTTTGTGCGAGCAGTACTTC
TRBD2,TRBJ2-7,TRBV10-1,NA,CASSEIVSGTSGYEQYF,TGCGCCAGCAGTGAGATAGTATCCGGGACTAGCGGCTACGAGCAGTACTTC
TRBD2,TRBJ2-7,TRBV2,once,CASWETSGSKEQYF,TGTGCCAGCTGGGAGACTAGCGGGAGTAAGGAGCAGTACTTC
TRBD2,TRBJ2-1,TRBV28,NA,CAIRGAGGGNEQFF,TGTGCCATTAGGGGGGCGGGGGGCGGAAATGAGCAGTTCTTC
TRBD1,TRBJ1-2,TRBV30,NA,CAWFTTGDSNYGYTF,TGTGCCTGGTTCACAACAGGGGATTCGAACTATGGCTACACCTTC
NA,TRBJ2-3,TRBV6-5,NA,CASSYTNTQYF,TGTGCCAGCAGTTACACTAATACGCAGTATTTT
NA,TRBJ1-3,TRBV2,NA,CASSELPNGLSGNTIYF,TGTGCCAGCAGTGAACTACCGAACGGACTGTCTGGAAACACCATATATTTT
NA,TRBJ2-5,TRBV11-3,NA,CASSFRLGETQYF,TGTGCCAGCAGCTTCAGACTAGGAGAGACCCAGTACTTC
NA,TRBJ2-7,TRBV2,NA,CASTPRGMGNYEQYF,TGTGCCAGCACGCCCCGGGGAATGGGGAACTACGAGCAGTACTTC
NA,TRBJ2-7,TRBV19,NA,CASSIVTAPYEQYF,TGTGCCAGTAGTATCGTGACTGCTCCCTACGAGCAGTACTTC
NA,TRBJ2-7,TRBV7-6,NA,CASSSEMGAPYEQYF,TGTGCCAGCAGCTCCGAAATGGGGGCCCCCTACGAGCAGTACTTC
NA,TRBJ2-1,TRBV25-1,NA,CASSLGTYNEQFF,TGTGCCAGCAGTCTCGGGACCTACAATGAGCAGTTCTTC
NA,TRBJ1-2,TRBV19,NA,CASSSRWYYGYTF,TGTGCCAGTAGTTCGAGGTGGTACTATGGCTACACCTTC
NA,TRBJ1-1,TRBV6-1,NA,CASTLAVMNTEAFF,TGTGCCAGCACTTTGGCAGTCATGAACACTGAAGCTTTCTTT
NA,TRBJ2-3,TRBV18,NA,CASSPREKTDTQYF,TGTGCCAGCTCACCGAGGGAAAAGACAGATACGCAGTATTTT
NA,TRBJ2-1,TRBV20-1,NA,CSASLRDQFF,TGCAGTGCTAGCCTGAGGGATCAGTTCTTC
NA,TRBJ2-3,TRBV5-1,NA,CASSAIGGNTDTQYF,TGCGCCAGCAGCGCCATAGGCGGGAACACAGATACGCAGTATTTT
TRBD1,TRBJ2-7,TRBV4-2,NA,CASSKGALSYEQYF,TGTGCCAGCAGCAAGGGGGCCCTCTCCTACGAGCAGTACTTC
NA,TRBJ2-7,TRBV29-1,NA,CSVETGERHEQYF,TGCAGCGTTGAAACCGGGGAGCGGCACGAGCAGTACTTC
NA,TRBJ1-2,TRBV2,NA,CASSVSLNSGYTF,TGTGCCAGCAGTGTTTCTTTAAACTCTGGCTACACCTTC
TRBD1,TRBJ1-2,TRBV11-2,NA,CASSSDRGRGGYTF,TGTGCCAGCAGCTCCGACAGGGGTCGAGGTGGCTACACCTTC
TRBD2,TRBJ2-4,TRBV7-8,NA,CASSLLSLLAGSKNIQYF,TGTGCCAGCAGCTTATTGTCCTTGCTAGCGGGGTCCAAAAACATTCAGTACTTC
NA,TRBJ2-1,TRBV5-4,NA,CASRLNWGSPSSYNEQFF,TGTGCCAGCAGGTTAAACTGGGGCTCGCCGAGCTCCTACAATGAGCAGTTCTTC
NA,TRBJ1-3,TRBV4-1,NA,CASSPEGLGSGNTIYF,TGCGCCAGCAGCCCGGAGGGACTCGGCTCTGGAAACACCATATATTTT
NA,TRBJ2-7,TRBV27,NA,CASSWGPPQVGSYEQYF,TGTGCCAGCTCGTGGGGGCCCCCACAGGTGGGATCCTACGAGCAGTACTTC
NA,TRBJ2-7,TRBV5-1,NA,CASSSILSSEQYF,TGCGCCAGCAGCTCGATACTATCTTCCGAGCAGTACTTC
TRBD2,TRBJ2-5,TRBV29-1,NA,CSVGGDGRSGMGETQYF,TGCAGCGTTGGAGGGGACGGGCGAAGCGGGATGGGGGAGACCCAGTACTTC
NA,TRBJ2-7,TRBV4-1,NA,CASSQAWLLSRGSYEQYF,TGCGCCAGCAGCCAAGCGTGGCTCCTATCCCGCGGATCCTACGAGCAGTACTTC
TRBD1,TRBJ1-1,TRBV19,NA,CASSILGTGTTEAFF,TGTGCCAGTAGTATATTAGGGACAGGGACCACTGAAGCTTTCTTT
TRBD1,TRBJ2-7,TRBV4-1,NA,CASSHTRGTGLDEQYF,TGCGCCAGCAGCCATACACGCGGGACAGGTCTCGACGAGCAGTACTTC
NA,TRBJ1-1,TRBV6-1,NA,CASQRVMNTEAFF,TGTGCCTCCCAGAGGGTCATGAACACTGAAGCTTTCTTT
TRBD2,TRBJ2-7,TRBV7-8,NA,CASSFGTSEIHEQYF,TGTGCCAGCAGCTTCGGGACTAGTGAAATCCACGAGCAGTACTTC